These T cell receptor beta chains were read from a single sample in a study of OX40 agonist ivuxolimab in advanced cancers. Generated by immunoSEQ multiplex PCR, the TCRdb table keeps only in-frame clones and is missing some. The sample includes around 76,000 clones, 89% of them seen just once. Sequencing used CD4+ or CD8+ T cells sorted from blood, obtained in a trial of the OX40 agonist ivuxolimab. The source of these receptors is an adult with an advanced solid tumor such as melanoma, head and neck, liver or kidney cancer. CDR3s include the opening cysteine and the closing phenylalanine or tryptophan. The D gene is left open where the match is weak. Size values are once, few and many counts, or a class for expanded clones, and some rows have none.

clone size,V gene,CDR3 length,D gene,J gene,CDR3 protein,CDR3 DNA
once,TRBV4-2,17,.,TRBJ2-7,CASSQDRGGGGLYEQYF,TGTGCCAGCAGCCAAGATCGAGGGGGGGGAGGGCTCTACGAGCAGTACTTC
.,TRBV6-6,13,TRBD2,TRBJ2-1,CASSSGGDNEQFF,TGTGCCAGCAGTTCTGGGGGGGACAATGAGCAGTTCTTC
.,TRBV21-1,15,.,TRBJ1-2,CASSTPRAEDYGYTF,TGTGCCAGCAGCACACCCAGGGCGGAGGACTATGGCTACACCTTC
.,TRBV6-6,14,TRBD1,TRBJ2-7,CASSRLTGESEQYF,TGTGCCAGCAGCCGTTTGACAGGGGAGTCCGAGCAGTACTTC
once,TRBV9,13,.,TRBJ2-2,CASSVELAGELFF,TGTGCCAGTAGCGTAGAACTGGCCGGGGAGCTGTTTTTT
.,TRBV28,12,.,TRBJ1-5,CASSPYTGTEHF,TGTGCCAGCAGTCCTTATACGGGTACAGAGCATTTT
.,TRBV10-3,16,TRBD2,TRBJ2-2,CAVRGAGAETGGELFF,TGTGCCGTACGCGGGGCGGGAGCGGAGACTGGCGGGGAGCTGTTTTTT
.,TRBV28,15,.,TRBJ2-7,CASTDLGRTTYEQYF,TGTGCCAGCACGGACTTGGGGCGGACCACCTACGAGCAGTACTTC
.,TRBV5-1,14,TRBD1,TRBJ1-2,CASSPQGANYGYTF,TGCGCCAGCAGCCCACAGGGGGCTAACTATGGCTACACCTTC
.,TRBV7-6,20,TRBD2,TRBJ2-1,CASSPGPGGLAGGFYNEQFF,TGTGCCAGCAGCCCCGGGCCGGGGGGATTAGCGGGAGGGTTCTACAATGAGCAGTTCTTC
medium-sized,TRBV4-1,16,TRBD2,TRBJ2-7,CASSQPFQRGIAEQYF,TGCGCCAGCAGCCAACCGTTCCAGCGGGGGATAGCCGAGCAGTACTTC
.,TRBV10-3,13,.,TRBJ1-2,CAISGNGVYGYTF,TGTGCCATCAGTGGTAATGGCGTCTATGGCTACACCTTC
.,TRBV7-9,16,.,TRBJ2-1,CASSLADGSHLGEQFF,TGTGCCAGCAGCTTAGCCGACGGATCCCACCTAGGTGAGCAGTTCTTC
.,TRBV7-9,11,.,TRBJ2-1,CASSLSHEQFF,TGTGCCAGCAGCTTGAGCCATGAGCAGTTCTTC
.,TRBV25-1,17,TRBD1,TRBJ2-5,CASSENPRDRGKETQYF,TGTGCCAGCAGTGAGAACCCGAGGGACAGGGGGAAAGAGACCCAGTACTTC
.,TRBV6-6,16,.,TRBJ2-2,CASSTSRQTNTGELFF,TGTGCCAGCAGTACGAGTAGGCAGACTAACACCGGGGAGCTGTTTTTT
.,TRBV5-6,18,.,TRBJ2-1,CASSLVPFSASHGNEQFF,TGTGCCAGCAGCTTGGTGCCCTTTTCGGCCTCCCACGGCAATGAGCAGTTCTTC
.,TRBV5-1,16,TRBD1,TRBJ1-4,CASSGRGFGTNEKLFF,TGCGCCAGCAGCGGCAGGGGGTTCGGGACTAATGAAAAACTGTTTTTT
.,TRBV27,13,.,TRBJ2-1,CASSFAGGNEQFF,TGTGCCAGCAGTTTCGCAGGTGGCAATGAGCAGTTCTTC
.,TRBV4-1,16,.,TRBJ2-2,CASSQPFRGNTGELFF,TGCGCCAGCAGCCAGCCGTTTAGGGGCAACACCGGGGAGCTGTTTTTT
.,TRBV4-1,18,TRBD1,TRBJ1-2,CASSQSGTGWGRKDGYTF,TGCGCCAGCAGCCAATCCGGGACAGGGTGGGGCAGGAAGGATGGCTACACCTTC
.,TRBV28,11,.,TRBJ2-5,CASSLGETQYF,TGTGCCAGCAGTTTAGGAGAGACCCAGTACTTC
.,TRBV6-5,15,.,TRBJ2-7,CASSPSLSVGYEQYF,TGTGCCAGCAGCCCCAGCCTTAGTGTCGGCTACGAGCAGTACTTC
.,TRBV7-2,14,.,TRBJ1-2,CASSLAGGLDGYTF,TGTGCCAGCAGCTTGGCGGGGGGATTGGATGGCTACACCTTC
.,TRBV5-1,18,.,TRBJ2-3,CASSLLTAHFSSTDTQYF,TGCGCCAGCAGCTTGTTGACAGCCCATTTTTCTAGCACAGATACGCAGTATTTT
.,TRBV9,13,.,TRBJ2-1,CASSVSAYNEQFF,TGTGCCAGCAGCGTATCTGCCTACAATGAGCAGTTCTTC
once,TRBV7-2,17,.,TRBJ2-2,CASIPPLGVPKAGELFF,TGTGCCAGCATCCCCCCCTTAGGTGTTCCGAAGGCCGGGGAGCTGTTTTTT
.,TRBV4-1,16,TRBD2,TRBJ2-7,CASSQVLAGGNYEQYF,TGCGCCAGCAGCCAGGTACTAGCGGGAGGGAACTACGAGCAGTACTTC
.,TRBV29-1,13,.,TRBJ1-1,CSVDEGRYTEAFF,TGCAGCGTTGATGAGGGACGGTACACTGAAGCTTTCTTT
.,TRBV9,15,.,TRBJ1-4,CASSVAAGTNEKLFF,TGTGCCAGCAGCGTAGCTGCAGGGACTAATGAAAAACTGTTTTTT
.,TRBV5-4,14,TRBD1,TRBJ2-3,CASSGQGSTDTQYF,TGTGCCAGCAGCGGACAGGGGAGCACAGATACGCAGTATTTT
.,TRBV7-2,13,.,TRBJ2-1,CASSLRLRGEQFF,TGTGCCAGCAGCCTACGGCTTCGGGGTGAGCAGTTCTTC
.,TRBV6-5,13,.,TRBJ2-7,CATHRASSYEQYF,TGTGCCACCCACAGGGCGAGCTCCTACGAGCAGTACTTC
.,TRBV2,14,.,TRBJ2-3,CASTRDSSTDTQYF,TGTGCCAGCACGCGGGACTCTAGCACAGATACGCAGTATTTT
.,TRBV5-1,15,.,TRBJ1-6,CASSPQSFEASPLHF,TGCGCCAGCAGCCCTCAGTCCTTCGAGGCGTCACCCCTCCACTTT
.,TRBV7-6,15,TRBD2,TRBJ2-1,CASSLVGTSDNEQFF,TGTGCCAGCAGCTTAGTAGGGACTAGCGACAATGAGCAGTTCTTC